This T cell receptor (beta chain) is drawn from a study of blood T cell repertoires in COVID-19. About the research overall: COVID-19 samples, acute and convalescent, were from the United States, Italy and Spain.

The ends were cut back, 0 bases at V and 4 bases at J, with 10 bases in the middle. CDR3 length: 15 residues. Per germline, CDR1 SGHRS and CDR2 YFSETQ. Produced via immunoSEQ multiplex PCR; TCRdb's table is partial and in-frame only. The sample has roughly 250,000 clones, around 82% seen once. The sequencing sample was made of peripheral blood. The chain carries TRBV5-1 and TRBJ2-2, with a weak D call TRBD1 (5 bases). This clonotype was sampled from a woman aged 80 or over with active or convalescent COVID-19. The CDR3 DNA reads TGCGCCAGCAGCTTGGCAGGGCGACTCACCGGGGAGCTGTTTTTT. Encoded protein: CASSLAGRLTGELFF.